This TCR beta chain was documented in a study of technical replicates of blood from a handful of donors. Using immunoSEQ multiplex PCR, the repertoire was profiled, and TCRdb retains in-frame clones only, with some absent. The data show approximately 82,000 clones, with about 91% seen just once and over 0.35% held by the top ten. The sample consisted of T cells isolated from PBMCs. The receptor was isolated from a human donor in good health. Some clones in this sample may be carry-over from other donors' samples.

CDR3 region: CASSPTVPNYGYTF. DNA of the CDR3: TGTGCCAGCAGCCCCACTGTTCCTAACTATGGCTACACCTTC. The chain is built from TRBV7-8 and TRBJ1-2; D is uncertain. The CDR3 is 14 amino acids. The germline gives CDR1 SGHVS, CDR2 FQNEAQ. V shed 5 bases and J shed 0 bases, with 10 bases lying between them.